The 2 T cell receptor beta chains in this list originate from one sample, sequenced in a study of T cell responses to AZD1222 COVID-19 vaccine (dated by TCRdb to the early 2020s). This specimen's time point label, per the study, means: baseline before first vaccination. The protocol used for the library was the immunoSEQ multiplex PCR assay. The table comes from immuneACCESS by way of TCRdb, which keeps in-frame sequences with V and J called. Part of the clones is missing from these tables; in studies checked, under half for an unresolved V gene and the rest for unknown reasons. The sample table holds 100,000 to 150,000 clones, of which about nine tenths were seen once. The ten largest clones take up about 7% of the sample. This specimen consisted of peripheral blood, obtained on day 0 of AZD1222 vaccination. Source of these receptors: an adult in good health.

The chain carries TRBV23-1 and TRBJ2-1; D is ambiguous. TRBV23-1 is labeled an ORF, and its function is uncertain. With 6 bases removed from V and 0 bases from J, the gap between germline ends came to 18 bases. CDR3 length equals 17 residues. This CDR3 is CASSRFKGSGSYNEQFF. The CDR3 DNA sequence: TGCGCCAGCAGCCGTTTTAAGGGTAGTGGCTCCTACAATGAGCAGTTCTTC.

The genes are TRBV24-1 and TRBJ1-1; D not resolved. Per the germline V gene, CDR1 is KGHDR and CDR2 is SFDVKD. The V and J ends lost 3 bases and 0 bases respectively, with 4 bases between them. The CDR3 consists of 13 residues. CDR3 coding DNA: TGTGCCACCAGTGATGGAATGAACACTGAAGCTTTCTTT. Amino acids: CATSDGMNTEAFF.